The next 14 T cell receptor beta chains were all read from a single sample in a study of shared clonotypes between healthy human individuals. Data came from immunoSEQ multiplex PCR; TCRdb stores just in-frame clones and leaves some out. This sample yields approximately 470,000 clones, of which about 72% are seen a single time; about 12% belongs to the top ten. Sequenced sample: PBMCs. These receptors originate from a middle-aged woman in good health. Some clones in this sample may be carry-over from other donors' samples.

This sequence joins TRBV11-3 and TRBJ2-1; the match to TRBD1 covers 8 bases. Trimming at V came to 0 bases and at J to 10 bases, leaving 8 bases not matched to a gene. The CDR3 length is 15 residues. The germline V gene has CDR1 SGHNT and CDR2 YENEEA. CDR3 residues: CASSLEVSGGGEQFF. The CDR3 region has the DNA TGTGCCAGCAGCTTAGAAGTCTCAGGGGGCGGCGAGCAGTTCTTC.

The J gene is TRBJ2-7, the V gene TRBV25-1; D perhaps matches TRBD1 (5 bases). The CDR3 length is 13 residues. The germline V gene has CDR1 MGHDK and CDR2 SYGVNS. V lost 3 bases to trimming and J lost 5 bases, with 11 bases between them. CDR3 nucleotide sequence: TGTGCCAGCAGTGAGGCAGGGCGTCACGAGCAGTACTTC. Its translation is CASSEAGRHEQYF.

This sequence joins TRBV4-3 and TRBJ2-7, with TRBD2 identical over 14 bases. From germline, CDR1 is LGHNA and CDR2 YSLEER. V was pared by 3 bases and J by 4 bases, with 11 bases of the junction left unmatched. The CDR3 covers 18 residues. In DNA, the CDR3 is TGCGCCAGCAGCCAGGAGGAGACTAGCGGGAGGGCCGTGTACGAGCAGTACTTC. This codes for CASSQEETSGRAVYEQYF.

The chain has TRBV18 and TRBJ2-7; D remains unclear. The CDR3 runs 15 residues. The germline gives CDR1 KGHSH, CDR2 LQKENI. V was pared by 2 bases and J by 6 bases, with 17 bases between. The CDR3 region has the DNA TGTGCCAGCTCACCATCGGCAGGTCCCGGAATCGAGCAGTACTTC. Translation gives CASSPSAGPGIEQYF.

In this sample, this clone turned up once. The J gene is TRBJ1-2, the V gene TRBV2; D is perhaps TRBD1 (5 bases). V gave up 3 bases and J gave up 2 bases, with 10 bases separating them. The CDR3 is made up of 14 amino acids. Germline V gives CDR1 SNHLY, CDR2 FYNNEI. CDR3 in DNA: TGTGCCAGCAGTGAGTCGGGGCGAAACTATGGCTACACCTTC. Residues: CASSESGRNYGYTF.

J is TRBJ2-5 and V is TRBV7-9; D remains unclear. The CDR3 has 14 residues. V lost 4 bases and J 4 bases, leaving 13 bases between the germline ends. Per germline, CDR1 SEHNR and CDR2 FQNEAQ (reference sequence). CDR3 DNA sequence: TGTGCCAGCAGCTCCCCCCTCGCGGTAGAGACCCAGTACTTC. Amino acids: CASSSPLAVETQYF.

This clone has just a few counts. The V call is TRBV7-3, the J call TRBJ2-1; D may be TRBD2 (6 bases). V lost 5 bases, J lost 13 bases, and 18 bases lay in between. Germline V gives CDR1 SGHTA, CDR2 FQGTGA. The CDR3 totals 13 residues. CDR3: CASSPPQRVEQFF. CDR3 in DNA: TGTGCCAGCAGCCCCCCCCAGCGGGTAGAACAGTTCTTC. Supplemented by reference TRBV7-3 and TRBJ2-1, the full variable domain reads GAGVSQTPSNKVTEKGKYVELRCDPISGHTALYWYRQSLGQGPEFLIYFQGTGAADDSGLPNDRFFAVRPEGSVSTLKIQRTERGDSAVYLCASSPPQRVEQFFGPGTRLTVL.

The rearrangement links TRBV29-1 to TRBJ1-4, with TRBD1 identical over 8 bases. J gave up 4 bases and V 7 bases, and 5 bases lay outside the gene matches. The CDR3 extends over 13 amino acids. Looked up from germline, CDR1 is SQVTM and CDR2 is ANQGSEA. The CDR3 nucleotides read TGCAGCGCTAGGACAGGGCTTAATGAAAAACTGTTTTTT. Translated, it gives CSARTGLNEKLFF. The variable domain in full, with the rest retrieved from reference TRBV29-1 and TRBJ1-4, is SAVISQKPSRDICQRGTSLTIQCQVDSQVTMMFWYRQQPGQSLTLIATANQGSEATYESGFVIDKFPISRPNLTFSTLTVSNMSPEDSSIYLCSARTGLNEKLFFGSGTQLSVL.

This sequence joins TRBV5-1 and TRBJ2-7; 7 nucleotides line up with TRBD1. The V gene end was trimmed by 4 bases and the J gene end by 7 bases; junction bases not matched to a gene: 17. The CDR3 is 16 residues long. In germline, CDR1 is SGHRS, CDR2 YFSETQ. CDR3 DNA sequence: TGCGCCAGCAGCGTTACTACAGGGGCCGTTAGTCAAGAGCAGTACTTC. Amino acids: CASSVTTGAVSQEQYF.

This chain uses TRBV5-4 with TRBJ2-3, with 10 nucleotides matching TRBD2. V dropped 4 bases and J dropped 4; count of bases not matched to a gene: 12. The CDR3 covers 17 residues. CDR1 is SGHNT, CDR2 YYREEE, per germline (reference sequence). The CDR3 loop reads CASSPKGAGGGSDTQYF. CDR3 in DNA: TGTGCCAGCAGCCCGAAAGGAGCGGGAGGGGGGTCAGATACGCAGTATTTT.

This clone was found many times. V and J are TRBV18 and TRBJ2-7, with 12 positions matching TRBD1. With V trimmed by 2 bases and J by 3 bases, 5 bases remained unmatched. The CDR3 has 16 residues. The germline V gene encodes CDR1 KGHSH and CDR2 LQKENI. CDR3 in DNA: TGTGCCAGCTCACCATCCGGGACAGGGGGCGGCTACGAGCAGTACTTC. It translates to CASSPSGTGGGYEQYF.

As for this clone: A read error may explain this, as a much larger clone is one base away. Since no conserved phenylalanine or tryptophan closes the CDR3, a read error is the likely cause. CDR3 DNA sequence: TGTGCCTGGAGCGGGGGGGCGGGCGGCTACACCCTC. Amino acids: CAWSGGAGGYTL. The chain carries TRBV30 and TRBJ1-2; D is possibly TRBD1 (6 bases). Per germline, CDR1 GTSNPN and CDR2 SVGIG (reference sequence). Deletions cut 3 bases from V and 8 bases from J, with 13 bases between. The CDR3 is 12 residues long.

This rearrangement joins TRBV15 to TRBJ2-5; D perhaps matches TRBD1 (5 bases). Deletions cut 0 bases from V and 4 bases from J, with 6 bases between. The V gene's germline CDR1 is LNHNV and CDR2 YYDKDF (reference sequence). The CDR3 has 13 residues. CDR3 coding DNA: TGTGCCACCAGCAGAGATCAGGGAGAGACCCAGTACTTC. Translated: CATSRDQGETQYF.

Concerning this clone itself: Other DNA sequences in this specimen translate into the identical CDR3. The J gene is TRBJ1-2, the V gene TRBV4-1; no definite D call. This CDR3 contains 15 residues. V was cut by 0 bases and J by 2 bases, with 10 bases left in between. Per germline, CDR1 MGHRA and CDR2 YSYEKL. As DNA, the CDR3 is TGCGCCAGCAGCCAAGATCCGGGAGGGAACTATGGCTACACCTTC. It translates to CASSQDPGGNYGYTF.